This entry features one TCR beta chain sequence. Its target is unknown. Trimming stripped 2 bases from V and 1 base from J, with 13 bases between. Germline V gene sequence: CDR1 SGHNT, CDR2 YYREEE (reference sequence). The CDR3 contains 16 residues. Using its own MiXCR run on the 5' RACE reads, TCRdb lists one record per CDR3 protein. The data contain roughly 520,000 distinct CDR3 sequences, around a fifth of them singletons. This sample is part of a study of T cells after yellow fever vaccination. Study-level information: With SMART-Seq v4 Ultra Low Input, the fractions containing low cell numbers were prepared.

Notes on the study in general: The secondary response peaked faster, at day 5 versus 15, but was weaker.

This sequence was found in a man in his late teens or twenties who received the YFV17D yellow fever vaccine. J is TRBJ2-1 and V is TRBV5-4; D not certain. The sequencing used PBMCs, collected 20 to 25 days after the first yellow fever vaccination. Here the CDR3 DNA reads TGTGCCAGCAGCTTTGGCGCGGACCAGTCCTACAATGAGCAGTTCTTC. Translating it yields CASSFGADQSYNEQFF.